This T cell receptor beta chain was observed in a study of shared clonotypes between healthy human individuals. Study context: Donor composition was a couple of women and three men, aged 18 to 49.

The data were produced by immunoSEQ multiplex PCR, yet TCRdb's version contains in-frame clones alone and is incomplete. The sample records some 2,000,000 clones, roughly 96% being singletons. Trimming cost V 7 bases and J 3 bases; bases outside gene matches: 6. The CDR3 consists of 15 residues. CDR1 and CDR2 (germline): SNHLY, FYNNEI. The sample was naive CD4+ T cells sorted from blood. Documented subset: CD45RA+ positively selected. The clonotype comes from a man aged 18 to 29 in good health. The rearrangement uses TRBV2 and TRBJ1-4, with 9 bases fitting TRBD1. This CDR3 reads CASTRRQGANEKLFF. DNA of the CDR3: TGTGCCAGCACCAGACGACAGGGGGCTAATGAAAAACTGTTTTTT.